A selection of T cell receptor beta chains follows, all from one sample in a study of technical replicates of blood from a handful of donors. Repertoires were generated with immunoSEQ multiplex PCR, while TCRdb's copy carries only in-frame clones and drops some. Of 85,000 to 100,000 clones detected, 90% to 97% appear once; the ten largest clones hold 0.22%. The material sequenced was T cells isolated from PBMCs. These receptors all stem from a human donor in good health. The CDR3 runs from the conserved cysteine through the conserved F or W. D genes are given only for firm matches. Clone size appears in some rows only: once, few, many, or a class for an expanded clone.

d_call,clone_size,v_call,j_call,cdr3_nt,cdr3_aa
TRBD1,once,TRBV5-4,TRBJ1-1,TGTGCCAGCAGCTTGGTCCAGCGGACAGGGATGAACACTGAAGCTTTCTTT,CASSLVQRTGMNTEAFF
.,.,TRBV2,TRBJ1-5,TGTGCCAGCATGGACACTAACGGTCAGCCCCAGCATTTT,CASMDTNGQPQHF
.,.,TRBV29-1,TRBJ1-1,TGCAGCGTGGCACAAACTGAAGCTTTCTTT,CSVAQTEAFF
.,.,TRBV7-9,TRBJ1-1,TGTGCCAGCAGCCTTGGGACGGGACTACCTGAAGCTTTCTTT,CASSLGTGLPEAFF
TRBD1,once,TRBV4-1,TRBJ2-3,TGCGCCAGCAGCCTCGGACAGGGCACAGATACGCAGTATTTT,CASSLGQGTDTQYF
.,.,TRBV6-5,TRBJ1-2,TGTGCCAGCAGTTACTTCCAACAGGGAGACTATGGCTACACCTTC,CASSYFQQGDYGYTF
.,.,TRBV19,TRBJ1-2,TGTGCCAGTAGTATTCGGGGAGGCGATGGCTACACCTTC,CASSIRGGDGYTF
.,.,TRBV7-2,TRBJ2-3,TGTGCCAGCAGCTCCTACGATACGCAGTATTTT,CASSSYDTQYF
.,.,TRBV5-4,TRBJ1-3,TGTGCCAGCAGCTTGGACCCGGGCTCTGGAAACACCATATATTTT,CASSLDPGSGNTIYF
.,.,TRBV28,TRBJ1-2,TGTGCCAGCAGTTTGTGGGGAGATGGCTACACCTTC,CASSLWGDGYTF
.,.,TRBV7-2,TRBJ1-1,TGTGCCAGCAGCCGCGACAGGAACACTGAAGCTTTCTTT,CASSRDRNTEAFF
.,.,TRBV27,TRBJ1-5,TGTGCCAGCAGTTTGTCCAGGGCTTATAGCAATCAGCCCCAGCATTTT,CASSLSRAYSNQPQHF
.,.,TRBV27,TRBJ2-5,TGTGCCAGCAGTTTTGTGACTTTGTCCGGGAGTATCCAGTACTTC,CASSFVTLSGSIQYF
.,.,TRBV7-2,TRBJ1-5,TGTGCCAGCAGCTGGACAGAAAATAGCAATCAGCCCCAGCATTTT,CASSWTENSNQPQHF
.,.,TRBV7-9,TRBJ1-4,TGTGCCAGCAGCTTACAGGAAAAACTGTTTTTT,CASSLQEKLFF
.,.,TRBV7-9,TRBJ1-1,TGTGCCAGCAGCCCCACGACAGGGAACACTGAAGCTTTCTTT,CASSPTTGNTEAFF
.,.,TRBV4-2,TRBJ1-3,TGTGCCAGCAGCCAGGGGGGGGCTCACTCTGGAAACACCATATATTTT,CASSQGGAHSGNTIYF
.,.,TRBV7-8,TRBJ2-1,TGTGCCAGCAGCTTAGGCGTGGTCGATGAGCAGTTCTTC,CASSLGVVDEQFF
.,.,TRBV10-1,TRBJ2-7,TGCGCCAGCAGTGAGTCGGCGGCCTCCTACGAGCAGTACTTC,CASSESAASYEQYF
TRBD2,.,TRBV10-3,TRBJ2-1,TGTGCCATCACCTCACATCTAGCGGAAACCTACAATGAGCAGTTCTTC,CAITSHLAETYNEQFF
.,.,TRBV7-9,TRBJ2-1,TGTGCCAGCAGCTTAATCTTCCCCTCCTACAATGAGCAGTTCTTC,CASSLIFPSYNEQFF
TRBD1,once,TRBV6-5,TRBJ2-7,TGTGCCAGCAGTTACTGGGACAGATCCTACGAGCAGTACTTC,CASSYWDRSYEQYF
.,once,TRBV7-9,TRBJ2-5,TGTGCCAGCAGCTTAGCGAGACTTGTTCCACCGCAAGAGACCCAGTACTTC,CASSLARLVPPQETQYF
.,.,TRBV11-3,TRBJ2-3,TGTGCCAGCAGCAACAGGGAAGGGACAGATACGCAGTATTTT,CASSNREGTDTQYF
.,.,TRBV7-2,TRBJ2-7,TGTGCCAGCAGCCAAGGGTGGGGAGGCTACGAGCAGTACTTC,CASSQGWGGYEQYF
.,.,TRBV9,TRBJ2-5,TGTGCCAGCAGCGTAGACGGGGGGCGGTGGGAGACCCAGTACTTC,CASSVDGGRWETQYF
TRBD2,.,TRBV27,TRBJ2-3,TGTGCCAGCAGTTTCGGCCTAGCGGGAGGCACAGATACGCAGTATTTT,CASSFGLAGGTDTQYF
.,.,TRBV4-1,TRBJ2-1,TGCGCCAGCAGCTCCTATCGAGATTACAATGAGCAGTTCTTC,CASSSYRDYNEQFF
TRBD1,once,TRBV5-1,TRBJ1-1,TGCGCCAGAGGACAGGGACAGAACACTGAAGCTTTCTTT,CARGQGQNTEAFF
TRBD1,.,TRBV5-6,TRBJ2-7,TGTGCCAGCAGCCATTCCCTCGGACAGGGGCTATACGAGCAGTACTTC,CASSHSLGQGLYEQYF
TRBD1,.,TRBV28,TRBJ1-2,TGTGCCAGCAGTTTAGAGGGACAGGGGGCCTATGGCTACACCTTC,CASSLEGQGAYGYTF
.,.,TRBV5-6,TRBJ2-7,TGTGCCAGCACCATGGGAGGGGGCTACGAGCAGTACTTC,CASTMGGGYEQYF
.,.,TRBV29-1,TRBJ1-1,TGCAGCGCCGACGGACTCATGAACACTGAAGCTTTCTTT,CSADGLMNTEAFF
TRBD1,.,TRBV4-1,TRBJ1-2,TGCGCCAGCAGCCAAGTCCACAGGGGATGGGGTAACTATGGCTACACCTTC,CASSQVHRGWGNYGYTF
.,.,TRBV6-6,TRBJ1-4,TGTGCCAGCAGTTACGGCGGGGAGGGTGAAAAACTGTTTTTT,CASSYGGEGEKLFF
TRBD1,once,TRBV28,TRBJ2-3,TGTGCCAGCAGGTCATCCGGGACAGGGGCTGATACGCAGTATTTT,CASRSSGTGADTQYF
.,once,TRBV5-1,TRBJ1-2,TGCGCCAGCAGCTTGGTGCAGGGGAATTTTGTAGGCTATGGCTACACCTTC,CASSLVQGNFVGYGYTF
.,once,TRBV9,TRBJ2-1,TGTGCCAGCAGCGTAGAGGCGGGCAGCTCCTACAATGAGCAGTTCTTC,CASSVEAGSSYNEQFF
.,.,TRBV6-5,TRBJ1-4,TGTGCCAGCAGTTACTCGGGGACTACTGATGAAAAACTGTTTTTT,CASSYSGTTDEKLFF
.,.,TRBV6-5,TRBJ2-1,TGTGCCAGCAGTTACAGGGGCAGCTCCTACAATGAGCAGTTCTTC,CASSYRGSSYNEQFF